The source of this T cell receptor beta chain is a study of blood T cell repertoires in COVID-19. Turning to the study itself: Researchers got acute and convalescent COVID-19 samples from the United States, Italy and Spain. Nucleic acid was either cDNA or gDNA, and it came from T cells, B-cell-depleted T cells, or PBMCs.

Germline CDR1 reads SGHRS; CDR2 reads YFSETQ. V shed 1 base and J shed 4 bases, with 12 bases lying between them. The CDR3 is 14 amino acids. Per the study methods: Amplification of reference gene primers provided the estimated nucleated cell counts. The data were produced by immunoSEQ multiplex PCR, yet TCRdb's version contains in-frame clones alone and is incomplete. V and J calls and clone size are as listed in that table; D and trimming were resolved from the DNA. The sample comprises hundreds of thousands of clones, roughly 85% of which are singletons, and roughly 5% rests with the top ten. In the case of this clone: The sample holds other DNA sequences that translate to the same CDR3.

In Seattle, patients joined the study during active infection and were tracked longitudinally. This clonotype was sampled from a man between 45 and 60 years old with COVID-19, enrolled during active disease. Sequenced sample: peripheral blood. V and J are TRBV5-1 and TRBJ2-7; TRBD2 might be the D (6 bases). The CDR3 loop reads CASSLWEVSYEQYF. The CDR3 nucleotides read TGCGCCAGCAGCTTGTGGGAGGTTAGTTACGAGCAGTACTTC.